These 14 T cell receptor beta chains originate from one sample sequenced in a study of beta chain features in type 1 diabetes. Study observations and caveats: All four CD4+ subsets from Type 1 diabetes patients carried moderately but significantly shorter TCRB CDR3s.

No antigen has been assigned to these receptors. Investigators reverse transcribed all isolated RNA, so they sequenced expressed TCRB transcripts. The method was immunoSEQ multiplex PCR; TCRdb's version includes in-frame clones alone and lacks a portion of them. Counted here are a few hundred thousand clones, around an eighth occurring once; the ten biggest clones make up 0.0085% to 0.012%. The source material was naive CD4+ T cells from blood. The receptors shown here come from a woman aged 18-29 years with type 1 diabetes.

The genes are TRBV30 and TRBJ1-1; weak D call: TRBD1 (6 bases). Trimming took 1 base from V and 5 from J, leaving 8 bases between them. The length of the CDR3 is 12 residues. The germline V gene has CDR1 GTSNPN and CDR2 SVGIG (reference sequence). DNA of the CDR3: TGTGCCTGGAGTGGTCAGGGGACTGAAGCTTTCTTT. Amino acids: CAWSGQGTEAFF.

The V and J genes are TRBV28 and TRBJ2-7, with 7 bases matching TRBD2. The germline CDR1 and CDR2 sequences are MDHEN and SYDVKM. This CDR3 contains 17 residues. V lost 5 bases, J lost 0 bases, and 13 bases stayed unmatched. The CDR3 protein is CASSPPGTGRASYEQYF. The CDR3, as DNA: TGTGCCAGCAGTCCTCCAGGGACGGGGAGGGCCTCCTACGAGCAGTACTTC.

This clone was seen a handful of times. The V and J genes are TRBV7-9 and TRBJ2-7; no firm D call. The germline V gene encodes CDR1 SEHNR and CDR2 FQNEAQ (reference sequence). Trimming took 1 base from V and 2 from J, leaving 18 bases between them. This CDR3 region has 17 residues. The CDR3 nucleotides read TGTGCCAGCAGCTTAGGTGCACCCCCTTTGCGAGCCTACGAGCAGTACTTC. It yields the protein CASSLGAPPLRAYEQYF. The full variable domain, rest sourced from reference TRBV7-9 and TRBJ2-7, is DTGVSQNPRHKITKRGQNVTFRCDPISEHNRLYWYRQTLGQGPEFLTYFQNEAQLEKSRLLSDRFSAERPKGSFSTLEIQRTEQGDSAMYLCASSLGAPPLRAYEQYFGPGTRLTVT.

CDR3 DNA sequence: TGTGCTAGTGGTTTGGTGGGGCAGCCATCCTACGAGCAGTACTTC. Protein: CASGLVGQPSYEQYF. The rearrangement uses TRBV12-5 and TRBJ2-7, with D possibly TRBD1 on 5 matching bases. V gave up 0 bases and J gave up 1 base, with 10 bases separating them. The germline V gene encodes CDR1 LGHNT and CDR2 FRNRAP. This CDR3 is 15 amino acids long.

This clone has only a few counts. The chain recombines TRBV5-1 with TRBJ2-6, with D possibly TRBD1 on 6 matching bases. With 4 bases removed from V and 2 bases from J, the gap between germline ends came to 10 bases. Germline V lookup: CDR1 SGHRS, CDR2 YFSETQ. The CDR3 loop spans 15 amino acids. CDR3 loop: CASSLRTAGANVLTF. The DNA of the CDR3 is TGCGCCAGCAGCCTTAGGACAGCTGGGGCCAACGTCCTGACTTTC.

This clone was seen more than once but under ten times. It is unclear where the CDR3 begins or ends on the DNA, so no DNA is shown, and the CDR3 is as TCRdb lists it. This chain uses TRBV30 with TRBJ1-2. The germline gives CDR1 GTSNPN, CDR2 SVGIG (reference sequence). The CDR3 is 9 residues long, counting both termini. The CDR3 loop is CAWGPGSVF.

The CDR3 here is CASSWTSSGPETQYF. CDR3 DNA sequence: TGTGCCAGCAGCTGGACTAGTAGCGGCCCAGAGACCCAGTACTTC. The V gene is TRBV28, the J gene TRBJ2-5, with 7 nucleotides matching TRBD2. The CDR3 has 15 amino acids. V shed 6 bases and J 4 bases; nucleotides not matched to a gene: 11. Germline lookup yields CDR1 MDHEN and CDR2 SYDVKM.

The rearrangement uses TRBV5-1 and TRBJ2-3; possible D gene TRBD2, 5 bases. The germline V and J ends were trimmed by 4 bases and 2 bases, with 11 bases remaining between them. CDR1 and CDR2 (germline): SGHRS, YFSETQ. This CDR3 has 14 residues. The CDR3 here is CASSPGLVTDTQYF. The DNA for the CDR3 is TGCGCCAGCAGCCCTGGACTGGTCACAGATACGCAGTATTTT.

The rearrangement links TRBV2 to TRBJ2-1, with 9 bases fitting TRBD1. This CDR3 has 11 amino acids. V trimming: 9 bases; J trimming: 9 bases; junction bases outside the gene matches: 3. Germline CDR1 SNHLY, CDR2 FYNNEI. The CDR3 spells CARGTGSEQFF. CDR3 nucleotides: TGTGCCAGAGGGACAGGGAGTGAGCAGTTCTTC.

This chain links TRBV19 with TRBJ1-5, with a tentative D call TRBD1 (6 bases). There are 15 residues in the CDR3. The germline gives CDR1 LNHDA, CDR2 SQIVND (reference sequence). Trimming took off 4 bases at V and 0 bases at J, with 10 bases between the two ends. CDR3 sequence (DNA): TGTGCCAGTAGTACCCAGGGGTCTAGCAATCAGCCCCAGCATTTT. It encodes CASSTQGSSNQPQHF.

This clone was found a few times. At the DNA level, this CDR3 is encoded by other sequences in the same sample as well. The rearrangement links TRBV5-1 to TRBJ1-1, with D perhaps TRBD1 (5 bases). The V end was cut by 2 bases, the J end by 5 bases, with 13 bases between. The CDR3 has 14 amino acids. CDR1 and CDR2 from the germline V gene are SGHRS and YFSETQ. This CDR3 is CASSLGQGGTEAFF. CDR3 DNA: TGCGCCAGCAGCTTAGGGCAGGGCGGTACTGAAGCTTTCTTT.

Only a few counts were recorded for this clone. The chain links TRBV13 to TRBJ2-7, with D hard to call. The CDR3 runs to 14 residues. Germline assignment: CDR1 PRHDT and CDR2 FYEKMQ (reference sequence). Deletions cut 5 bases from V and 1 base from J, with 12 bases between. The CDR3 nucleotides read TGTGCCAGCAGCAATCGGGTGTGGTCCTACGAGCAGTACTTC. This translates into CASSNRVWSYEQYF.

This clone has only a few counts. CDR3 coding DNA: TGTGCCTGGGACGGTAGGGGTGCTTACAATGAGCAGTTCTTC. Protein sequence: CAWDGRGAYNEQFF. The chain uses TRBV30 and TRBJ2-1, with D maybe TRBD1 (5 bases). Trimming cost V 5 bases and J 4 bases, with 15 bases left between them. Germline CDR1 reads GTSNPN; CDR2 reads SVGIG (reference sequence). The CDR3 sequence is 14 residues long.

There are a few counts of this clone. CDR3 nucleotide sequence: TGTGCCAGTAGCCCGGGGGGTTCTACAGATACGCAGTATTTT. Its translation is CASSPGGSTDTQYF. V is TRBV19 and J is TRBJ2-3; TRBD2 matches at 7 bases. V was pared by 6 bases and J by 3 bases, with 6 bases of the junction left unmatched. Germline CDR1 reads LNHDA; CDR2 reads SQIVND (reference sequence). The CDR3 extends over 14 amino acids.